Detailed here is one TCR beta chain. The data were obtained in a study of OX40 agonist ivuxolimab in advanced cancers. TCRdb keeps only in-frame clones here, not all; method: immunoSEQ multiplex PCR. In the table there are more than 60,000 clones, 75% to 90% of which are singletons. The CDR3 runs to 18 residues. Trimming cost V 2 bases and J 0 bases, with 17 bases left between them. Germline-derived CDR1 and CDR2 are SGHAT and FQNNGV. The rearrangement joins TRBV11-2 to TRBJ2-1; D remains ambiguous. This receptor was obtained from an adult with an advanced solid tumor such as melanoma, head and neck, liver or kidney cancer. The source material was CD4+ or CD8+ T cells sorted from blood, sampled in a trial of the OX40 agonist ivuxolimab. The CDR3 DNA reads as TGTGCCAGCAGCTTACTTGACGGTCCCCCCAACTCCTACAATGAGCAGTTCTTC. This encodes CASSLLDGPPNSYNEQFF. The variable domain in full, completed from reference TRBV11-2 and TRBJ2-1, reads EAGVAQSPRYKIIEKRQSVAFWCNPISGHATLYWYQQILGQGPKLLIQFQNNGVVDDSQLPKDRFSAERLKGVDSTLKIQPAKLEDSAVYLCASSLLDGPPNSYNEQFFGPGTRLTVL.